This TCR beta chain is drawn from a study of blood T cells in healthy people across ages (dated by TCRdb to between 2015 and 2016). As for the study more broadly: In model experiments, template switching captured roughly one uniquely barcoded TCR beta cDNA molecule for every two T cells. Using deep sequencing normalized with unique cDNA molecular identifiers, the study measured how TCR beta repertoire diversity changes with age. Donors were grouped into four age groups: young (average about 15 years), middle-aged (39), aged (around 60) and long-lived (about 89). To avoid experimental bias, donors of different ages were spread randomly across the sequencing lanes. Two additional independent replicas of 1 million unique cDNA reads from the same blood draw were analyzed for two donors (one aged 18 to 29 and one aged 80 or older).

The donors were about 40 Caucasian individuals from Russia, aged 6 to 90 years, who were systemically healthy. Each donor gave ten milliliters of peripheral blood, collected into EDTA-treated Vacutainer tubes. Ficoll-Paque density-gradient centrifugation was used to isolate PBMCs, with at least 6.5 million per sample. Trizol reagent was used to extract total RNA from PBMCs, with at least 6 micrograms per sample. For every donor, an aliquot of PBMCs went through flow cytometry to measure the percentages of naive CD45RAhigh/CD27high T cells. General study outcomes and caveats: Because the CMV infection status of the donors was unknown, age-related changes in expanded clonotypes may potentially have been confounded. Observed TCR beta diversity per million T cells fell roughly linearly with age, and a significant reduction was already apparent by age roughly 40. The long-lived group showed more naive CD4+ T cells, fewer expanded clones and increased TCR diversity than the aged group, suggesting age selection. The percentage of naive T cells measured by flow cytometry correlated strongly with observed TCR beta diversity. Total diversity estimates from one million sequenced T cells were considered lower bounds and underestimates. Because profiling used bulk unsorted PBMCs, naive and antigen-experienced compartments could not be compared conclusively.

This clonotype has only a few counts. No antigen is known for it. One junction end disagrees with the germline gene, perhaps due to a read error. From its cysteine to its phenylalanine, the CDR3 spans 15 amino acids. This entry keeps only the CDR3 DNA: 45 bases, framed from base 1. For CDR1 and CDR2, the germline V gene lists SGHRS and YFSETQ. The library came from 5' RACE. TCRdb records Illumina HiSeq 2500 as the sequencer. A second PCR of roughly 7 to 11 cycles was performed with a sample-barcoded 5' primer and a J-beta primer mix. A unique molecular identifier was introduced onto each TCR beta cDNA molecule by a template-switch 5' adaptor carrying 12 random nucleotides. Each sample yielded at least 2.5 million CDR3-containing paired-end reads. All of the RNA was converted into first-strand cDNA using the Mint cDNA synthesis kit, with a TRBC-specific oligonucleotide serving as the primer. Following uracil-DNA glycosylase treatment, all cDNA underwent a first 18-cycle PCR with the universal primers M1SS and BC2_uni_R. In the paper's pipeline: For normalization, 1 million high-quality reads, each with a distinct molecular identifier, were randomly selected from each sample. Reads with shared molecular identifiers were discarded instead of being binned into consensus sequences. MiTCR, set to a Q25 quality threshold and the strictest error-elimination algorithm, was used for CDR3 identification, clonotype clustering and error correction. A nonparametric unseen species model with Euler transformation was used to estimate a lower bound on total TCR beta diversity. TCRdb passed the public sequencing reads through fastp at Q25 and MiXCR, retaining productive beta sequences. Each entry merges the rows of one CDR3 protein and shows their most common DNA and genes. V and J calls and clone size were set by TCRdb, not the authors. The sample has approximately 880,000 distinct CDR3 sequences on record, 45% to 50% of them singletons. Together, the top ten hold over 10% of the sample.

Recombination linked TRBV5-1 to TRBJ2-2; TRBD2 matches 10 bases in the middle. Sequenced sample: blood. The clonotype was recovered from a man between 25 and 39 years old in good health. Read as DNA, the sequence is TGCGCCAGCAGCCTCCAAGCGGGGGGGCCCGGAGAGCTGTTTTTT. It specifies CASSLQAGGPGELFF. Full variable domain (CDR3 extended with the reference TRBV5-1 and TRBJ2-2 proteins): KAGVTQTPRYLIKTRGQQVTLSCSPISGHRSVSWYQQTPGQGLQFLFEYFSETQRNKGNFPGRFSGRQFSNSRSEMNVSTLELGDSALYLCASSLQAGGPGELFFGEGSRLTVL.